The sequence of this TCR beta chain was determined in a study of immune heterogeneity within non-small cell lung tumors. A first 10-cycle multiplex round used 32 V-gene and 13 J-gene primers on TCR beta CDR3. MiXCR, applied by TCRdb to the multiplex PCR reads, yields one record per CDR3 protein. This table holds about 15,000 distinct CDR3 sequences, 28% found once. Template came from bulk tumor genomic DNA, at approximately 600 ng per sample. Far-apart biopsies, several per primary tumor, were taken during surgery. Patients went through curative surgery, and their non-small cell lung cancer was untreated and newly diagnosed. As for this clonotype: This may be a read error: a much more frequent sequence differs by one nucleotide.

CDR3 length: 17 amino acids. Germline CDR1 MNHEY, CDR2 SMNVEV (reference sequence). This chain joins TRBV27 and TRBJ2-3; 7 positions match TRBD1. The sample comprised lung tumor tissue. The receptor was derived from a man in his forties with non-small cell lung cancer. This CDR3 is CASSLWRSTGMPDTHYF. CDR3 DNA sequence: TGTGCCAGCAGTTTATGGAGGTCGACAGGGATGCCAGATACGCACTATTTT.